Listed here are 6 T cell receptor beta chains from one sample, sequenced in a study of Graves' ophthalmopathy and Graves' hyperthyroidism. Researchers took RNA transcripts and amplified TCR beta CDR3 regions from them. First-round RT-PCR relied on HTBI primers, and a second-round multiplex PCR came next. TCRdb reprocessed the multiplex PCR reads with MiXCR, giving one entry per CDR3 protein. The data hold 300,000 to 400,000 distinct CDR3 sequences, with around a sixth observed a single time. Sequencing input: peripheral blood. These receptors were obtained from an adult man with Graves' ophthalmopathy.

This clonotype has ten or more counts. V and J are TRBV6-2 or TRBV6-3 and TRBJ1-5; TRBD1 matches at 9 bases. CDR1 and CDR2 from the germline V gene are MNHEY and SVGEGT. Trimming removed 5 bases from V and 5 bases from J; junction bases left unmatched: 1. The CDR3 runs to 13 residues. The CDR3 region has the DNA TGTGCCAGCAGTAGGGACAGGGATCAGCCCCAGCATTTT. Its protein product is CASSRDRDQPQHF.

This clonotype was observed at least ten times. The V gene is TRBV20-1, the J gene TRBJ1-5, with no clear D. In germline, CDR1 is DFQATT, CDR2 SNEGSKA (reference sequence). The CDR3 sequence is 13 residues long. With 6 bases removed from V and 0 bases from J, the gap between germline ends came to 9 bases. CDR3 nucleotides: TGCAGTGCCTCGGTCCTTAGCAATCAGCCCCAGCATTTT. This sequence encodes CSASVLSNQPQHF.

This clonotype was observed a handful of times. This chain uses TRBV20-1 with TRBJ2-7; weak D call: TRBD2 (5 bases). Germline V gene data show CDR1 as DFQATT and CDR2 as SNEGSKA (reference sequence). V gave up 2 bases and J gave up 0 bases, with 8 bases separating them. This CDR3 is 13 amino acids long. As DNA, the CDR3 is TGCAGTGCTAGACGGGAAAGCTCCTACGAGCAGTACTTC. Translation gives CSARRESSYEQYF.

This clonotype appeared a few times. The chain couples TRBV13 to TRBJ2-7; D unresolved. CDR1 is PRHDT, CDR2 FYEKMQ, per germline (reference sequence). Deletions cut 1 base from V and 5 bases from J, with 15 bases between. The CDR3 covers 15 residues. CDR3 nucleotide sequence: TGTGCCAGCAGCTTAGAGCCGGTGGCCAGGCACGAGCAGTACTTC. Protein sequence: CASSLEPVARHEQYF.

Many counts were recorded for this clonotype. This chain joins TRBV20-1 and TRBJ1-1; TRBD1 agrees at 7 bases. Germline values: CDR1 DFQATT, CDR2 SNEGSKA (reference sequence). The length of the CDR3 is 14 residues. With V trimmed by 0 bases and J by 5 bases, 6 bases remained unmatched. The CDR3 sequence: CSARDNRGWTEAFF. CDR3 sequence (DNA): TGCAGTGCTAGAGATAACAGGGGCTGGACTGAAGCTTTCTTT.

The chain recombines TRBV20-1 with TRBJ2-5, with a tentative D call TRBD1 (6 bases). The CDR3 runs 14 residues. V lost 4 bases and J 1 base, leaving 13 bases between the germline ends. The germline gives CDR1 DFQATT, CDR2 SNEGSKA (reference sequence). CDR3: CSATDRTPQETQYF. The CDR3, as DNA: TGCAGTGCTACAGACAGGACCCCCCAAGAGACCCAGTACTTC.